This T cell receptor beta chain derives from a study of neoadjuvant anti-PD-1 for oral cavity cancer. Whole-study context: Non-progressing patients received a fourth nivolumab dose near day 43, then surgery on days 50-56.

This CDR3 is built from 14 residues. V shed 1 base and J shed 2 bases, with 7 bases lying between them. The germline V gene encodes CDR1 SGHAT and CDR2 FQNNGV. Data came from immunoSEQ multiplex PCR; TCRdb stores just in-frame clones and leaves some out. The table has around 16,000 clones, 55% to 70% seen once. Regarding the study as a whole: Treg/Th17 ratio rose with pretreatment blood and fell with post-treatment tumor TCRbeta clonality.

This clone was found a few times. What it recognizes is unknown. This sample comprised PBMCs, obtained before nivolumab (anti-PD-1) treatment. This TCR came from a person aged 35-80 years with oral cavity squamous cell carcinoma. The rearrangement links TRBV11-2 to TRBJ2-3; D unresolved. CDR3 sequence (DNA): TGTGCCAGCAGCTTAGGACGGGCCACAGATACGCAGTATTTT. Its translation: CASSLGRATDTQYF.